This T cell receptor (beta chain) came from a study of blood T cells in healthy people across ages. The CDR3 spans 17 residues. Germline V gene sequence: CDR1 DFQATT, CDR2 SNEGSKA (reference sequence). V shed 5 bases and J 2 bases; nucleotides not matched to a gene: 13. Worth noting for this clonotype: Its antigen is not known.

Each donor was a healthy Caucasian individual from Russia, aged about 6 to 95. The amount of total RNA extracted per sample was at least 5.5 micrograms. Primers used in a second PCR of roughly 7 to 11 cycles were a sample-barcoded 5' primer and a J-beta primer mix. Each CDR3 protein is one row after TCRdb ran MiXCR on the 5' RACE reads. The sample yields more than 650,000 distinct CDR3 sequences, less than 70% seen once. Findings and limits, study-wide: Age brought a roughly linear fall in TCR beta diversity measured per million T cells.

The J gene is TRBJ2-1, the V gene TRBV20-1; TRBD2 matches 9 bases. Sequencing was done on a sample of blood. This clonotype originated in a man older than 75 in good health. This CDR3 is CSADPQLAGTTYNEQFF. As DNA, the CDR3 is TGCAGTGCTGATCCCCAGCTAGCGGGGACAACCTACAATGAGCAGTTCTTC.